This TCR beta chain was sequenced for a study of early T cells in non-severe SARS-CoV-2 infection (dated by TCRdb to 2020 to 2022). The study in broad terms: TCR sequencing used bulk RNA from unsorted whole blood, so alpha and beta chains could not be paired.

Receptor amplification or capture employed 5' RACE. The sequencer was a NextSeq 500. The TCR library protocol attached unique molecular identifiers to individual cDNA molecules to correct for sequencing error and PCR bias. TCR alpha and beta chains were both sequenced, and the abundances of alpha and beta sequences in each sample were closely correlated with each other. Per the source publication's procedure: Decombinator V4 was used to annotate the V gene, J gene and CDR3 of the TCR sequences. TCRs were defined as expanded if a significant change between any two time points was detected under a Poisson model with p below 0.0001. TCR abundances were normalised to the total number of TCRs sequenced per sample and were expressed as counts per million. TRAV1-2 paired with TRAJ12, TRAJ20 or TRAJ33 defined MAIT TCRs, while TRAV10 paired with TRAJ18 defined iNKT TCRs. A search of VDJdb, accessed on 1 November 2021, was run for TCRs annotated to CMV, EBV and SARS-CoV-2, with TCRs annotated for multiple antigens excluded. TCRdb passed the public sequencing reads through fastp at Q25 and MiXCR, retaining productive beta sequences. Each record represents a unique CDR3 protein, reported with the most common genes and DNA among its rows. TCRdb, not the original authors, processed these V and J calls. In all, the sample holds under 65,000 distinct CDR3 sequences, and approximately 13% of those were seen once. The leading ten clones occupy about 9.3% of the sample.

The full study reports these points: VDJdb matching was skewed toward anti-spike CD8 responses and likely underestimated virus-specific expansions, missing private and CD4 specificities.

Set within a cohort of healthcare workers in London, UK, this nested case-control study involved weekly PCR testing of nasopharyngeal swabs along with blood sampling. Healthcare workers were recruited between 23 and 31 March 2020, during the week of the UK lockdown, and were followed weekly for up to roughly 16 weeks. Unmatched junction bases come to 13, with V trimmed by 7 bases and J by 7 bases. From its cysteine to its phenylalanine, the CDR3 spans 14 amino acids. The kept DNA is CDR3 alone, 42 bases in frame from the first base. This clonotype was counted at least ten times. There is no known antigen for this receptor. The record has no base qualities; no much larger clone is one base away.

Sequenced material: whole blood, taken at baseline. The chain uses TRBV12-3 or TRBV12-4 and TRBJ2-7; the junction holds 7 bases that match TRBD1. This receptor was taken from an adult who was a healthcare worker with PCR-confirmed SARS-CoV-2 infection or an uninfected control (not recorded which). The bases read TGTGCCAGCACCTACGGGACAGCTAATCGAGAGCAGTACTTC. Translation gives CASTYGTANREQYF.